A single sample gave rise to the 25 T cell receptor beta chains below, sequenced in a study of cytomegalovirus exposure and HLA in healthy donors. In the PCR, 60 Vbeta and 13 Jbeta primers were used. Data came from immunoSEQ multiplex PCR; TCRdb stores just in-frame clones and leaves some out. The sample holds roughly 120,000 clones, around 79% seen once. The material sequenced was PBMCs. These receptors were collected from a woman between 35 and 50 years old in good health and CMV-seronegative.

This chain connects TRBV5-5 to TRBJ2-2; TRBD2 agrees at 8 bases. Germline assignment: CDR1 SGHKS and CDR2 YYEKEE (reference sequence). Trimming cost V 2 bases and J 2 bases; bases outside gene matches: 8. The length of the CDR3 is 17 residues. The CDR3 reads CASSLRAGGPNTGELFF. CDR3 nucleotides: TGTGCCAGCAGCTTAAGGGCGGGGGGTCCTAACACCGGGGAGCTGTTTTTT.

The chain recombines TRBV29-1 with TRBJ2-3; possibly TRBD1 for D (5 bases). This CDR3 spans 15 amino acids. In germline, CDR1 is SQVTM, CDR2 ANQGSEA. V was shortened by 1 base and J by 6 bases, with 17 bases between the two germline ends. This CDR3 is CSVEARTSLDDTQYF. In nucleotides, the CDR3 is TGCAGCGTTGAAGCGCGGACAAGCCTTGATGATACGCAGTATTTT.

The J gene is TRBJ1-5, the V gene TRBV30; a possible D gene is TRBD1 (5 bases). V lost 1 base and J lost 6, with 10 bases in between. CDR1 is GTSNPN and CDR2 is SVGIG in the germline V gene (reference sequence). CDR3 length: 13 residues. CDR3 DNA sequence: TGTGCCTGGAGTGCCACCGGGGGTCAGCCCCAGCATTTT. Translating it yields CAWSATGGQPQHF. The variable domain in full, completed from reference TRBV30 and TRBJ1-5, reads SQTIHQWPATLVQPVGSPLSLECTVEGTSNPNLYWYRQAAGRGLQLLFYSVGIGQISSEVPQNLSASRPQDRQFILSSKKLLLSDSGFYLCAWSATGGQPQHFGDGTRLSIL.

V and J are TRBV11-3 and TRBJ2-1, with D unresolved. Germline V gives CDR1 SGHNT, CDR2 YENEEA. The length of the CDR3 is 15 residues. The V end lost 1 base, the J end lost 2 bases, and 9 bases lay between the germline ends. The CDR3 nucleotides read TGTGCCAGCAGCTTAGGACTGGATACCTACAATGAGCAGTTCTTC. It translates to CASSLGLDTYNEQFF.

This clone appeared a few times. The chain is built from TRBV27 and TRBJ2-7, with 14 bases matching TRBD2. V trimming: 6 bases; J trimming: 7 bases; junction bases outside the gene matches: 8. The V gene's germline CDR1 is MNHEY and CDR2 SMNVEV (reference sequence). CDR3 size: 15 residues. CDR3 sequence (DNA): TGTGCCAGCAGCCCCGGGACTAGCGGGAGAATTGAGCAGTACTTC. It is translated as CASSPGTSGRIEQYF.

This clone occurred once. The DNA for the CDR3 is TGTGCCAGTAGTATCGGACAGGAGACCTACGAGCAGTACTTC. Protein: CASSIGQETYEQYF. The chain is built from TRBV19 and TRBJ2-5, with 7 bases matching TRBD1. Gene TRBJ2-7 matches the end of the DNA better, so the J call may be wrong. CDR3 length: 14 residues. Germline V lookup: CDR1 LNHDA, CDR2 SQIVND (reference sequence).

The chain recombines TRBV7-2 with TRBJ2-1, with TRBD2 matching over 8 bases. Germline loops: CDR1 SGHTA, CDR2 FQGNSA. V lost 5 bases, J lost 7 bases, and 7 bases stayed unmatched. This CDR3 has 14 residues. The CDR3 nucleotides are TGTGCCAGCAGCCTCCTCGGGGGGGCTAATGAGCAGTTCTTC. Protein product: CASSLLGGANEQFF.

This chain links TRBV28 with TRBJ1-2; TRBD1 agrees at 7 bases. Germline V gives CDR1 MDHEN, CDR2 SYDVKM. The V segment lost 5 bases and the J segment 4 bases; nucleotides outside the gene matches: 7. This CDR3 region has 14 residues. The CDR3 DNA follows: TGTGCCAGCAGTGACGGACAGGCGAGCTATGGCTACACCTTC. Protein: CASSDGQASYGYTF.

This clone was counted between two and nine times. V gene TRBV7-6 combines with J gene TRBJ2-2; 9 bases match TRBD1. The CDR3 covers 17 residues. In germline, CDR1 is SGHVS, CDR2 FNYEAQ. V was pared by 5 bases and J by 1 base, with 8 bases of the junction left unmatched. In DNA form, the CDR3 reads TGTGCCAGCAGCCCGCTTCCGGGACAGGGGAACACCGGGGAGCTGTTTTTT. It is translated as CASSPLPGQGNTGELFF.

The CDR3 loop is CASSEGPDRQRTGYTF. CDR3 nucleotides: TGTGCCAGCAGTGAAGGACCGGACAGGCAGCGAACGGGCTACACCTTC. The V gene is TRBV6-1, the J gene TRBJ1-2; 7 bases align to TRBD1. The trim removed 1 base at V and 8 bases at J, leaving 13 bases unmatched. The CDR3 length is 16 residues. Per germline, CDR1 MNHNS and CDR2 SASEGT.

The chain employs TRBV6-1 and TRBJ1-1, with D unclear. The germline V gene has CDR1 MNHNS and CDR2 SASEGT. The CDR3 spans 14 residues. V was trimmed by 5 bases and J by 0 bases, leaving 10 bases between them. CDR3 sequence reads: CASSYGLLNTEAFF. In DNA form, the CDR3 reads TGTGCCAGCAGTTATGGACTCCTGAACACTGAAGCTTTCTTT.

As concerns this clone: A junction boundary mismatches the germline segment, possibly from a read error. The rearrangement joins TRBV7-9 to TRBJ2-5, with 8 bases fitting TRBD1. The CDR3 spans 15 residues. CDR1 is SEHNR, CDR2 FQNEAQ, per germline (reference sequence). The CDR3 DNA is TGTTCCAGCAGCTACGGACAGGGTGTGTTGGAGACCCAGTACTTC. It is translated as CSSSYGQGVLETQYF.

This clone was found a few times. J is TRBJ2-7 and V is TRBV18, with D perhaps TRBD1 (6 bases). The germline gives CDR1 KGHSH, CDR2 LQKENI. V lost 5 bases, J lost 7 bases, and 15 bases lay in between. This CDR3 is built from 13 residues. DNA of the CDR3: TGTGCCAGCTCAAAGGACAGTTCTGGTGAGCAGTACTTC. It specifies CASSKDSSGEQYF.

V usage is TRBV30 and J usage is TRBJ2-2, with TRBD2 as a possible D gene (5 bases). V was clipped by 4 bases and J by 6 bases, with 9 bases between them. Germline CDR1 GTSNPN, CDR2 SVGIG (reference sequence). The CDR3 consists of 12 residues. The CDR3 protein is CAWTLSAGELFF. CDR3 DNA sequence: TGTGCCTGGACGCTTAGCGCCGGGGAGCTGTTTTTT.

This rearrangement joins TRBV29-1 to TRBJ2-7; 11 bases agree with TRBD2. The CDR3 totals 14 residues. CDR1 SQVTM and CDR2 ANQGSEA come from the germline V gene. With 6 bases clipped from V and 2 bases from J, the junction kept 6 bases outside the gene matches. As DNA, the CDR3 is TGCAGCGTAGCCGGGACTAGCGGAACCTACGAGCAGTACTTC. It specifies CSVAGTSGTYEQYF.

The J gene is TRBJ2-7, the V gene TRBV6-1; D call uncertain. This CDR3 has 12 amino acids. In germline, CDR1 is MNHNS, CDR2 SASEGT. V was clipped by 0 bases and J by 2 bases, with 2 bases between them. The CDR3 loop reads CASSEATYEQYF. The CDR3 DNA follows: TGTGCCAGCAGTGAAGCCACCTACGAGCAGTACTTC.

The V and J genes are TRBV2 and TRBJ2-7, with 9 bases that match TRBD1. With V trimmed by 6 bases and J by 7 bases, 10 bases remained unmatched. The CDR3 contains 14 residues. Germline V lookup: CDR1 SNHLY, CDR2 FYNNEI. The CDR3 nucleotides read TGTGCCAGCAGGCGGACAGGGGAAACCCTTGAGCAGTACTTC. This encodes CASRRTGETLEQYF. Based on the CDR3 plus reference TRBV2 and TRBJ2-7, the full variable domain is EPEVTQTPSHQVTQMGQEVILRCVPISNHLYFYWYRQILGQKVEFLVSFYNNEISEKSEIFDDQFSVERPDGSNFTLKIRSTKLEDSAMYFCASRRTGETLEQYFGPGTRLTVT.

The chain carries TRBV11-2 and TRBJ1-2; D is perhaps TRBD1 (5 bases). V lost 5 bases and J 4 bases, leaving 23 bases between the germline ends. The CDR3 has 17 amino acids. Looked up from germline, CDR1 is SGHAT and CDR2 is FQNNGV. The CDR3 DNA is TGTGCCAGCAGCCGAACCACCGGGACTGGCGATTCCTATGGCTACACCTTC. Translating it yields CASSRTTGTGDSYGYTF.

The chain recombines TRBV6-6 with TRBJ2-7; 8 positions match TRBD2. The V gene end was trimmed by 2 bases and the J gene end by 1 base; junction bases not matched to a gene: 4. The CDR3 spans 15 residues. Germline V gene lookup returns CDR1 MNHNY and CDR2 SVGAGI (reference sequence). The CDR3, as DNA: TGTGCCAGCAGTTACCCAGGGACTAGTTCCTACGAGCAGTACTTC. It yields the protein CASSYPGTSSYEQYF.

This clone occurred a few times. V and J are TRBV7-8 and TRBJ2-7; no clear D gene. Germline-derived CDR1 and CDR2 are SGHVS and FQNEAQ. This CDR3 region has 14 residues. The V and J ends lost 3 bases and 4 bases respectively, with 13 bases between them. For the CDR3, the DNA is TGTGCCAGCAGCTTGGGTGAAAACGGGTACGAGCAGTACTTC. Translating it yields CASSLGENGYEQYF.

The rearrangement uses TRBV27 and TRBJ2-7; 11 positions match TRBD2. Per germline, CDR1 MNHEY and CDR2 SMNVEV (reference sequence). V lost 6 bases and J lost 1; bases outside the gene matches: 2. The CDR3 has 14 amino acids. In DNA, the CDR3 is TGTGCCAGCAGGGGACTAGCGGCGTCCTACGAGCAGTACTTC. This encodes CASRGLAASYEQYF.

CDR3 amino acids: CASGQGTYEQYF. CDR3 bases: TGTGCTAGTGGACAGGGCACCTACGAGCAGTACTTC. V usage is TRBV12-5 and J usage is TRBJ2-7, with D maybe TRBD1 (6 bases). The CDR3 consists of 12 residues. Germline V lookup: CDR1 LGHNT, CDR2 FRNRAP. V was clipped by 6 bases and J by 2 bases, with 8 bases between them.

This chain links TRBV19 with TRBJ2-5, with D unresolved. The CDR3 extends over 13 amino acids. CDR1 is LNHDA, CDR2 SQIVND, per germline (reference sequence). The germline V and J ends were trimmed by 5 bases and 0 bases, with 7 bases remaining between them. CDR3 amino acids: CASSPEYQETQYF. CDR3 bases: TGTGCCAGTAGTCCCGAGTACCAAGAGACCCAGTACTTC.

The chain carries TRBV10-3 and TRBJ1-2; D unresolved. Deletions cut 3 bases from V and 0 bases from J, with 17 bases between. The CDR3 is 17 residues long. CDR1 is ENHRY and CDR2 is SYGVKD in the germline V gene. The CDR3 here is CAISDPSGARPNYGYTF. CDR3 DNA sequence: TGTGCCATCAGTGACCCCTCCGGAGCAAGGCCTAACTATGGCTACACCTTC.

The rearrangement links TRBV4-1 to TRBJ1-1, with D perhaps matching TRBD1 (6 bases). V lost 3 bases, J lost 7 bases, and 12 bases lay in between. The CDR3 loop spans 13 amino acids. Germline V lookup: CDR1 MGHRA, CDR2 YSYEKL. CDR3 DNA: TGCGCCAGCAGCCACGTACAGGGTGATGAAGCTTTCTTT. This translates into CASSHVQGDEAFF.